A single sample gave rise to the 14 T cell receptor beta chains below, sequenced in a study of T cells after yellow fever vaccination. TCRdb re-derived calls from the 5' RACE reads in MiXCR, one entry per CDR3 protein. Of some 600,000 distinct CDR3 sequences listed, 9% to 15% were seen once; the top ten hold about 16%. Sequencing was performed on PBMCs, taken on the day of the yellow fever booster vaccination. The receptor set was obtained from a man aged 25-40 years who received the YFV17D yellow fever vaccine.

This clonotype has only a few counts. The V gene is TRBV20-1, the J gene TRBJ1-1, with D possibly TRBD1 on 5 matching bases. The germline gives CDR1 DFQATT, CDR2 SNEGSKA (reference sequence). With 1 base removed from V and 4 bases from J, the gap between germline ends came to 19 bases. This CDR3 comprises 16 residues. CDR3: CSARAAAGGLVTEAFF. The CDR3 coding sequence is TGCAGTGCTAGAGCCGCGGCTGGGGGTTTGGTCACTGAAGCTTTCTTT.

V and J are TRBV7-2 and TRBJ2-5; the D is unclear. Germline V CDR1 and CDR2: SGHTA, FQGNSA. This CDR3 is 14 amino acids long. Trimming removed 5 bases from V and 5 bases from J, with 15 bases in between. CDR3 in amino acids: CASSRGVLAETQYF. CDR3 coding DNA: TGTGCCAGCAGCCGCGGAGTCCTCGCGGAGACCCAGTACTTC.

The CDR3 loop reads CASSYTVNGRNEQFF. The CDR3 DNA reads as TGTGCCAGTAGCTATACCGTTAACGGCAGGAATGAGCAGTTCTTC. The chain is built from TRBV19 and TRBJ2-1; unclear D gene. The V end lost 6 bases, the J end lost 7 bases, and 19 bases lay between the germline ends. The CDR3 has 15 amino acids. Germline V gene data show CDR1 as LNHDA and CDR2 as SQIVND (reference sequence).

This clonotype was observed a handful of times. This chain uses TRBV19 with TRBJ2-3, with 10 nucleotides matching TRBD2. Germline V lookup: CDR1 LNHDA, CDR2 SQIVND (reference sequence). The length of the CDR3 is 14 residues. The V and J ends lost 8 bases and 4 bases, in that order; junction bases with no gene match: 6. This CDR3 is CASGLAGVADTQYF. DNA for the CDR3: TGTGCCAGTGGGCTAGCGGGAGTGGCAGATACGCAGTATTTT.

This clonotype was seen more than once but under ten times. The chain carries TRBV5-4 and TRBJ2-1; 10 nucleotides agree with TRBD2. Trimming removed 1 base from V and 8 bases from J; junction bases left unmatched: 6. The CDR3 is 15 amino acids. Germline CDR1 reads SGHNT; CDR2 reads YYREEE (reference sequence). This chain's CDR3 is CASSLTSGKRDEQFF. CDR3 coding DNA: TGTGCCAGCAGCTTGACTAGCGGGAAGCGGGATGAGCAGTTCTTC. The whole variable domain, remainder taken from reference TRBV5-4 and TRBJ2-1, is ETGVTQSPTHLIKTRGQQVTLRCSSQSGHNTVSWYQQALGQGPQFIFQYYREEENGRGNFPPRFSGLQFPNYSSELNVNALELDDSALYLCASSLTSGKRDEQFFGPGTRLTVL.

This chain uses TRBV27 with TRBJ2-1; 11 nucleotides align to TRBD2. This CDR3 region has 17 residues. Germline V gives CDR1 MNHEY, CDR2 SMNVEV (reference sequence). With 8 bases clipped from V and 3 bases from J, the junction kept 12 bases outside the gene matches. DNA of the CDR3: TGTGCCAGCCGCCCCGGGGTACTAGCGGGGGACTACAATGAGCAGTTCTTC. This encodes CASRPGVLAGDYNEQFF.

The sample holds a few counts of this clonotype. The chain combines TRBV7-3 with TRBJ2-1; D gene uncertain. The CDR3 spans 12 residues. Germline-derived CDR1 and CDR2 are SGHTA and FQGTGA. Trimming took 5 bases from V and 7 from J, leaving 9 bases between them. This chain's CDR3 is CASSDVSNEQFF. The CDR3 DNA reads as TGTGCCAGCAGCGACGTATCGAATGAGCAGTTCTTC.

This chain connects TRBV7-2 to TRBJ2-1, with D perhaps matching TRBD1 or TRBD2 (5 bases each). V was clipped by 3 bases and J by 2 bases, with 11 bases between them. From germline, CDR1 is SGHTA and CDR2 FQGNSA. CDR3 size: 15 residues. The CDR3 spells CASSFSPGPYNEQFF. Written as DNA, the CDR3 is TGTGCCAGCAGCTTTAGTCCGGGGCCCTACAATGAGCAGTTCTTC. Variable domain in full (rest from reference TRBV7-2 and TRBJ2-1): GAGVSQSPSNKVTEKGKDVELRCDPISGHTALYWYRQSLGQGLEFLIYFQGNSAPDKSGLPSDRFSAERTGGSVSTLTIQRTQQEDSAVYLCASSFSPGPYNEQFFGPGTRLTVL.

The rearrangement joins TRBV20-1 to TRBJ2-1; the match to TRBD2 covers 8 bases. Germline CDR1 and CDR2: DFQATT and SNEGSKA (reference sequence). The CDR3 spans 19 residues. Losses at the gene ends were 5 bases for V and 8 bases for J; bases not matched to a gene: 26. The DNA of the CDR3 is TGCAGTGCTGGGGGAACTCAACTAGGAGCGGGAGTAATGGTCTATGAGCAGTTCTTC. This translates into CSAGGTQLGAGVMVYEQFF.

CDR3 in DNA: TGTGCCAGCAGCTTAGGCAGTATTAGCGAGAACTACGAGCAGTACTTC. This codes for CASSLGSISENYEQYF. The chain carries TRBV7-6 and TRBJ2-7, with D possibly TRBD2 on 5 matching bases. Per the germline V gene, CDR1 is SGHVS and CDR2 is FNYEAQ. Trimming pared 1 base from V and 3 bases from J, leaving 16 bases between. The CDR3 consists of 16 residues.

The chain uses TRBV7-3 and TRBJ2-3; D uncertain. Germline V gene lookup returns CDR1 SGHTA and CDR2 FQGTGA. This CDR3 has 15 amino acids. V gave up 5 bases and J gave up 1 base, with 13 bases separating them. Written as DNA, the CDR3 is TGTGCCAGCAGCCCCCACCTTGATCGCACAGATACGCAGTATTTT. Translation gives CASSPHLDRTDTQYF.

This clonotype was observed a few times. This chain connects TRBV5-1 to TRBJ1-2; D perhaps matches TRBD1 (6 bases). The CDR3 is 14 residues long. CDR1 is SGHRS, CDR2 YFSETQ, per germline. Trimming removed 4 bases at V and 7 bases at J, with 17 bases between. Here the CDR3 DNA reads TGCGCCAGCAGCGTCAGGGGTGTAGGTAGTGGCTACACCTTC. Its protein is CASSVRGVGSGYTF.

This clonotype was detected ten times or more. The V gene is TRBV12-3 or TRBV12-4, the J gene TRBJ2-5; TRBD2 matches at 9 bases. V dropped 3 bases and J dropped 2; count of bases not matched to a gene: 10. CDR3 length: 17 residues. The CDR3 spells CASSFSRLAVYQETQYF. DNA of the CDR3: TGTGCCAGCAGTTTCTCCCGACTAGCGGTATATCAAGAGACCCAGTACTTC.

This clonotype was counted between two and nine times. V gene TRBV23-1 combines with J gene TRBJ1-1; D call uncertain. TRBV23-1 is marked as an open reading frame, function uncertain. V lost 6 bases and J 0 bases, leaving 17 bases between the germline ends. The CDR3 runs 16 residues. CDR3 DNA: TGCGCCAGCAGCATCAGGTTTCGTCGCATGAACACTGAAGCTTTCTTT. Amino acid sequence: CASSIRFRRMNTEAFF.